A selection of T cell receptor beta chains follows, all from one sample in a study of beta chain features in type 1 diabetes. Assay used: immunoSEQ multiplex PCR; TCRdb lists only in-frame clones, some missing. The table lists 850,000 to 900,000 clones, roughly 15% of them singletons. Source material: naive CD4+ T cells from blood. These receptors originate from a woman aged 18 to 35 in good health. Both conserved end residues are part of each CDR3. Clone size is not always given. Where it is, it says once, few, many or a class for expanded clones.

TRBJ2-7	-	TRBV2	CASIETTAPFIPTNYEQYF
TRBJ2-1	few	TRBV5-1	CASSLGSMSYNEQFF
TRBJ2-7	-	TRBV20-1	CSAPSSYEQYF
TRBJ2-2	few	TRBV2	CASILANTGELFF
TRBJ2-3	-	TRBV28	CASSPIRQGHTDTQYF
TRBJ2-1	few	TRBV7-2	CASSGRITSGPYNEQFF
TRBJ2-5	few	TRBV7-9	CASSSHGTSQETQYF
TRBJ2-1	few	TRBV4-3	CASSQARAGDEQFF
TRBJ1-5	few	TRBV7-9	CASSYRDSNQPQHF
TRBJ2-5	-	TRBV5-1	CASSLSGGGETQYF
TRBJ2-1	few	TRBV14	CASSQDLAGGNKQFF
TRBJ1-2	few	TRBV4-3	CASSPRVSDGYTF
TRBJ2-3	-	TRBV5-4	CASSLRTDTQYF
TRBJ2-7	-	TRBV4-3	CASSQDLLSGSSGGTYEQYF
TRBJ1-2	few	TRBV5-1	CASSLEPGRIYGYTF
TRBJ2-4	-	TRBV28	CASSPPEGLAKNIQYF
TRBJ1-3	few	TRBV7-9	CASSPRAVEGSSGNTIYF
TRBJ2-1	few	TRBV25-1	CASSSTVNNEQFF
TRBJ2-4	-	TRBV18	CASSQDRNIQYF
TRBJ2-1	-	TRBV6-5	CASSGGTAGLNEQFF
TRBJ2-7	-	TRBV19	CASSILGGYEQYF
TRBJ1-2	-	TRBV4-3	CASSQTTAAAYGYTF
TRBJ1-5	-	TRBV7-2	CASSAYDLNQPQHF